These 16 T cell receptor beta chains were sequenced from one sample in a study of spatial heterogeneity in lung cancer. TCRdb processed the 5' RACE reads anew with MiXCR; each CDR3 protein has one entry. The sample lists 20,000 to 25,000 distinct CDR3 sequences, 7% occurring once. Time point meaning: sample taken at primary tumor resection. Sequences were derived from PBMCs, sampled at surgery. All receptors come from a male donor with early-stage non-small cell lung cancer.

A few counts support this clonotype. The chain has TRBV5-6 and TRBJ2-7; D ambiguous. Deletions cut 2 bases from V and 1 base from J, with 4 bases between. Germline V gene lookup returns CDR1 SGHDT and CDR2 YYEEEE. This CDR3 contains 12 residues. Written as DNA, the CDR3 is TGTGCCAGCAGCTTTTGGTCCTACGAGCAGTACTTC. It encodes CASSFWSYEQYF.

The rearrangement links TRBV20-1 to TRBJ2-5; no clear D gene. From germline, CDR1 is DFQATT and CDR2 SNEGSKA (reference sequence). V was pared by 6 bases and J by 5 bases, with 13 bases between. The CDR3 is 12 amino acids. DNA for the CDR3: TGCAGTGCCCCCACCCGTATGGAGACCCAGTACTTC. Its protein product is CSAPTRMETQYF.

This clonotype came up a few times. The CDR3 here is CASTPCRDTQYF. CDR3 DNA sequence: TGCGCCAGCACTCCCTGCAGAGATACGCAGTATTTT. The V call is TRBV23-1, the J call TRBJ2-3; the D is unclear. TRBV23-1 is filed as an ORF, its function uncertain. The germline V and J ends were trimmed by 7 bases and 5 bases, with 10 bases remaining between them. The CDR3 totals 12 residues.

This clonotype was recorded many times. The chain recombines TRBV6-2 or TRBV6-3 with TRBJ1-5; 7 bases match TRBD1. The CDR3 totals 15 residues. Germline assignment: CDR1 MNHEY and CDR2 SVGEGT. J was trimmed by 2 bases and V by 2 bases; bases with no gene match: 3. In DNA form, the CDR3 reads TGTGCCAGCAGTTACGCCGGGACAGGCAATCAGCCCCAGCATTTT. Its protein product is CASSYAGTGNQPQHF.

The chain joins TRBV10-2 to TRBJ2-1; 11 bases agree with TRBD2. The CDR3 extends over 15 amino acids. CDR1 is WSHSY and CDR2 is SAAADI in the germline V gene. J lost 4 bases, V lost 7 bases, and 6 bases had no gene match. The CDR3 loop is CASTATSGRYNEQFF. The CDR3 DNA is TGCGCCAGCACCGCTACTAGCGGGAGATACAATGAGCAGTTCTTC.

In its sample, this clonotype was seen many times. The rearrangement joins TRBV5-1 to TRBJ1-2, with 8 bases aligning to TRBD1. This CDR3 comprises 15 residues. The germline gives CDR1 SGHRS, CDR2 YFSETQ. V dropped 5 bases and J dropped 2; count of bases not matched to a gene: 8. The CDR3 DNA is TGCGCCAGCAGTTCGAGGGACAGGCCCAACTATGGCTACACCTTC. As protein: CASSSRDRPNYGYTF.

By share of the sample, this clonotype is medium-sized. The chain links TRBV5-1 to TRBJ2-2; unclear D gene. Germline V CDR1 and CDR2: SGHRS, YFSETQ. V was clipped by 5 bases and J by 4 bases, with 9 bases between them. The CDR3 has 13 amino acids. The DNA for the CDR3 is TGCGCCAGCAGGCAACCAGGCACCGGGGAGCTGTTTTTT. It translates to CASRQPGTGELFF.

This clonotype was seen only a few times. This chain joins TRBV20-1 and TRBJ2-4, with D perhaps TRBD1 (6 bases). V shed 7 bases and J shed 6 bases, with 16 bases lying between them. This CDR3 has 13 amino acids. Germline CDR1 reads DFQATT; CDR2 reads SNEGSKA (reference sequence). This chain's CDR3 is CSGRTDYLNIQYF. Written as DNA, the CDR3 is TGCAGTGGACGGACAGACTACCTAAACATTCAGTACTTC.

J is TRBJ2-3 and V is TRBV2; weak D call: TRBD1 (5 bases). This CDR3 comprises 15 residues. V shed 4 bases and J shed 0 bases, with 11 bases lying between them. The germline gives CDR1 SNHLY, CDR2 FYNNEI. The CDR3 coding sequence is TGTGCCAGCAGTGTCCAGGGAACCAGCACAGATACGCAGTATTTT. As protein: CASSVQGTSTDTQYF. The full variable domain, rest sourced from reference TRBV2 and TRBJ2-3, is EPEVTQTPSHQVTQMGQEVILRCVPISNHLYFYWYRQILGQKVEFLVSFYNNEISEKSEIFDDQFSVERPDGSNFTLKIRSTKLEDSAMYFCASSVQGTSTDTQYFGPGTRLTVL.

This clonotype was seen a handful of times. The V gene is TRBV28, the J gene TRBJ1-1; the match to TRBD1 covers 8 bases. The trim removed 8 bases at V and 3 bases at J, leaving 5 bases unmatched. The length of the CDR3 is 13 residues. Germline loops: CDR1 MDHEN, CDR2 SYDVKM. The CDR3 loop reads CASRTGQYTEAFF. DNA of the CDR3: TGTGCCAGCCGGACAGGGCAGTACACTGAAGCTTTCTTT.

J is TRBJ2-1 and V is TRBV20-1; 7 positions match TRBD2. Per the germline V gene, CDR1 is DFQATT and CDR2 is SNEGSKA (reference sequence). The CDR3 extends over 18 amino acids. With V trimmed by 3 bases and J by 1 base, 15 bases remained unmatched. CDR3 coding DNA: TGCAGTGCTAGGGGGGGACTAACCTCATTACGGTCCTACAATGAGCAGTTCTTC. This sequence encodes CSARGGLTSLRSYNEQFF.

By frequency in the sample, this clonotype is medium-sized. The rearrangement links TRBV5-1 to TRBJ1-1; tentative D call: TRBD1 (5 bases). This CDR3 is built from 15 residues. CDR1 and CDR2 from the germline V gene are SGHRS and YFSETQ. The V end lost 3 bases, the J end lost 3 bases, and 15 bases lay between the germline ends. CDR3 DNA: TGCGCCAGCAGCTCTGGCGCTGAGGGGCACACTGAAGCTTTCTTT. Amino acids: CASSSGAEGHTEAFF. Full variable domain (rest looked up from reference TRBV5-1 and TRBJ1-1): KAGVTQTPRYLIKTRGQQVTLSCSPISGHRSVSWYQQTPGQGLQFLFEYFSETQRNKGNFPGRFSGRQFSNSRSEMNVSTLELGDSALYLCASSSGAEGHTEAFFGQGTRLTVV.

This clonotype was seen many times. The CDR3: CSALDQDTDTQYF. The CDR3 region has the DNA TGCAGTGCTCTGGATCAGGACACAGATACGCAGTATTTT. The chain recombines TRBV20-1 with TRBJ2-3; D is unclear. The CDR3 spans 13 residues. Per the germline V gene, CDR1 is DFQATT and CDR2 is SNEGSKA (reference sequence). Trimming stripped 5 bases from V and 2 bases from J, with 11 bases between.

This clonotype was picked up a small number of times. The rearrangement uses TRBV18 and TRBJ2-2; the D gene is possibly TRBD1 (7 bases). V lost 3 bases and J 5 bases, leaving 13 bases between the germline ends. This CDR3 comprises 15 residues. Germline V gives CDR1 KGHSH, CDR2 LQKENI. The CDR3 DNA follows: TGTGCCAGCTCACCGGAACAGGGGAGGACCGGGGAGCTGTTTTTT. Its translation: CASSPEQGRTGELFF.

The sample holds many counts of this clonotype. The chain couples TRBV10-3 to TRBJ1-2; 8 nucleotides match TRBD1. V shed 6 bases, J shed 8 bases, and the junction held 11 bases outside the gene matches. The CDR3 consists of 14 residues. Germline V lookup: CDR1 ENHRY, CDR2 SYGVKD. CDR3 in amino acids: CAIRILDREEGYTF. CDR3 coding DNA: TGTGCCATCAGAATATTGGACAGGGAAGAGGGCTACACCTTC.

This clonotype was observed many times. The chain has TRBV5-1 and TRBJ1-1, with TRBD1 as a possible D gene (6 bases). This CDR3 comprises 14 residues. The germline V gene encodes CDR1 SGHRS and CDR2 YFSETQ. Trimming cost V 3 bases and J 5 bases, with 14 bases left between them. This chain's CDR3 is CASSYTGFRTEAFF. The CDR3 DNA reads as TGCGCCAGCAGCTACACAGGGTTTAGGACTGAAGCTTTCTTT. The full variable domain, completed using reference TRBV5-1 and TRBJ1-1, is KAGVTQTPRYLIKTRGQQVTLSCSPISGHRSVSWYQQTPGQGLQFLFEYFSETQRNKGNFPGRFSGRQFSNSRSEMNVSTLELGDSALYLCASSYTGFRTEAFFGQGTRLTVV.